One sample yielded the 17 T cell receptor beta chains listed below, sequenced in a study of T cell repertoires in cytomegalovirus infection. TCRdb passed the reads through MiXCR, listing each CDR3 protein once. The table records some 680,000 distinct CDR3 sequences, approximately 34% of them present only once. The sequenced material came from PBMCs. The receptor set was obtained from a human donor in good health (CMV status not recorded). Some clones in this sample may be carry-over from other donors' samples.

The V and J genes are TRBV28 and TRBJ2-7; TRBD2 matches at 7 bases. With 8 bases clipped from V and 4 bases from J, the junction kept 14 bases outside the gene matches. The germline V gene encodes CDR1 MDHEN and CDR2 SYDVKM. The CDR3 covers 15 residues. CDR3 residues: CASPAGEGIAYEQYV. CDR3 coding DNA: TGTGCCAGCCCCGCGGGGGAGGGAATAGCGTACGAGCAGTACGTC.

As to this clonotype: A much more abundant neighbour one base away suggests this may be a read error. This chain joins TRBV4-1 and TRBJ1-1; D gene ambiguous. This CDR3 comprises 15 residues. From germline, CDR1 is MGHRA and CDR2 YSYEKL. The CDR3 sequence: CASSQGRQLNTEALF. DNA of the CDR3: TGCGCCAGCAGCCAAGGTCGTCAGTTGAACACTGAAGCTTTGTTT.

This clonotype appeared many times. CDR3 in amino acids: CASSPQGGHRSGRSSYNEQFF. The CDR3 DNA reads as TGCGCCAGCAGCCCTCAAGGGGGACATCGTAGCGGGCGTAGCTCCTACAATGAGCAGTTCTTC. The chain carries TRBV4-1 and TRBJ2-1; weak D call: TRBD2 (7 bases). This CDR3 has 21 residues. Trimming removed 4 bases from V and 0 bases from J, with 28 bases in between. Per germline, CDR1 MGHRA and CDR2 YSYEKL.

On this clonotype: Being one base from a much bigger clone, this may be a read error. The V gene is TRBV7-2, the J gene TRBJ1-2; weak D call: TRBD1 (5 bases). Germline V gives CDR1 SGHTA, CDR2 FQGNSA. There are 14 residues in the CDR3. The CDR3 DNA sequence: TGTGCCAGCAGCTTAGGGTCAGGGAACTATTGCTACACCTTC. Translating gives CASSLGSGNYCYTF.

This clonotype was detected a few times. The V call is TRBV6-5, the J call TRBJ2-7; 9 bases agree with TRBD2. The CDR3 length is 16 residues. Per the germline V gene, CDR1 is MNHEY and CDR2 is SVGAGI. J gave up 0 bases and V 5 bases, and 8 bases lay outside the gene matches. The CDR3 spells CASSTGTSYFSYEQYF. Written as DNA, the CDR3 is TGTGCCAGCAGTACCGGGACTAGCTATTTCTCCTACGAGCAGTACTTC.

This chain uses TRBV5-6 with TRBJ1-4; D perhaps matches TRBD1 (5 bases). The germline V gene encodes CDR1 SGHDT and CDR2 YYEEEE. The CDR3 spans 15 residues. Trimming removed 4 bases at V and 8 bases at J, with 18 bases between. The CDR3 DNA is TGTGCCAGCAGCCCAAATCCCGGGTCAGGGGAAAAACTGTTTTTT. Translated: CASSPNPGSGEKLFF.

This clonotype turned up a few times. This rearrangement joins TRBV10-3 to TRBJ2-5; D not resolved. Germline V CDR1 and CDR2: ENHRY, SYGVKD. The V gene lost 7 bases and the J gene lost 13 bases, with 16 bases spanning the gap. The CDR3 is 11 amino acids. CDR3 protein: CAINRTPMGYF. For the CDR3, the DNA is TGTGCCATCAACCGGACGCCGATGGGGTACTTC.

This rearrangement joins TRBV2 to TRBJ2-3; the D is unclear. Germline V lookup: CDR1 SNHLY, CDR2 FYNNEI. Trimming removed 8 bases at V and 2 bases at J, with 14 bases between. The CDR3 consists of 14 residues. The CDR3 sequence: CASSVVGDTDTQYF. In DNA, the CDR3 is TGTGCCAGCTCGGTGGTTGGCGACACAGATACGCAGTATTTT.

This chain joins TRBV19 and TRBJ2-7, with D possibly matching TRBD2 (6 bases). The germline CDR1 and CDR2 sequences are LNHDA and SQIVND (reference sequence). The ends were cut back, 3 bases at V and 1 base at J, with 19 bases in the middle. The CDR3 extends over 17 amino acids. DNA for the CDR3: TGTGCCAGTAGTATGCCGAGCGGCGGGACGGGGTCCTACGAGCAGTACTTC. Protein sequence: CASSMPSGGTGSYEQYF.

The chain uses TRBV7-2 and TRBJ1-5; 12 bases match TRBD1. Germline V gives CDR1 SGHTA, CDR2 FQGNSA. CDR3 length: 18 residues. Germline trimming cut 5 bases from V and 2 bases from J; bases unmatched to any gene: 10. The CDR3 DNA is TGTGCCAGCAGCCAATCTGGGACAGGGGGCGCGCGCAATCAGCCCCAGCATTTT. It codes for CASSQSGTGGARNQPQHF.

The rearrangement uses TRBV24-1 and TRBJ1-1; 7 bases are a match to TRBD1. CDR3 length: 15 amino acids. V shed 3 bases and J 4 bases; nucleotides not matched to a gene: 7. Germline V gives CDR1 KGHDR, CDR2 SFDVKD. As DNA, the CDR3 is TGTGCCACCAGTGATCGAACAGGGGACGGCACTGAAGCTTTCTTT. Protein product: CATSDRTGDGTEAFF.

The gene calls are TRBV20-1 and TRBJ2-2; 14 bases are shared with TRBD2. The V gene end was trimmed by 6 bases and the J gene end by 4 bases; junction bases not matched to a gene: 10. CDR3 length: 17 amino acids. Germline V lookup: CDR1 DFQATT, CDR2 SNEGSKA (reference sequence). The CDR3 coding sequence is TGCAGTGCGGGGACTAGCGGGAGTATAGGGGGCACCGGGGAGCTGTTTTTT. The encoded protein is CSAGTSGSIGGTGELFF.

V and J are TRBV11-1 and TRBJ2-5; TRBD1 might be the D (6 bases). The CDR3 spans 14 residues. Germline values: CDR1 SGHAT, CDR2 FQDESV (reference sequence). V lost 7 bases, J lost 3 bases, and 15 bases lay in between. CDR3: CASTPKPGEETQYF. The CDR3 DNA follows: TGTGCCAGCACCCCCAAACCAGGGGAAGAGACCCAGTACTTC.

The chain combines TRBV7-8 with TRBJ2-2; weak D call: TRBD1 (5 bases). V lost 5 bases, J lost 11 bases, and 12 bases lay in between. The germline CDR1 and CDR2 sequences are SGHVS and FQNEAQ. This CDR3 has 12 residues. The CDR3 sequence: CASSLDTLELFF. The DNA for the CDR3 is TGTGCCAGCAGCCTGGACACCTTAGAGCTGTTTTTT. Drawing the rest from reference TRBV7-8 and TRBJ2-2, the complete variable domain is GAGVSQSPRYKVAKRGQDVALRCDPISGHVSLFWYQQALGQGPEFLTYFQNEAQLDKSGLPSDRFFAERPEGSVSTLKIQRTQQEDSAVYLCASSLDTLELFFGEGSRLTVL.

In this sample, this clonotype turned up a few times. The chain recombines TRBV19 with TRBJ1-6, with D maybe TRBD1 (5 bases). V lost 5 bases, J lost 2 bases, and 10 bases lay in between. Germline-derived CDR1 and CDR2 are LNHDA and SQIVND (reference sequence). The CDR3 is 15 amino acids. The CDR3 protein is CASSSGTTYNSPLHF. The CDR3 DNA follows: TGTGCCAGTAGTTCCGGGACCACCTATAATTCACCCCTCCACTTT.

This clonotype was seen repeatedly, ten times or more. The chain combines TRBV7-2 with TRBJ2-7; D call uncertain. The CDR3 has 14 amino acids. From germline, CDR1 is SGHTA and CDR2 FQGNSA. Trimming left V 5 bases short and J 3 bases short, with 14 bases between. The CDR3 DNA reads as TGTGCCAGCAGCCCCCATAGGGCTAGCTACGAGCAGTACTTC. Its protein product is CASSPHRASYEQYF.

J is TRBJ1-4 and V is TRBV28; D unresolved. Germline values: CDR1 MDHEN, CDR2 SYDVKM. CDR3 length: 15 residues. Trimming pared 2 bases from V and 1 base from J, leaving 8 bases between. CDR3 nucleotide sequence: TGTGCCAGCAGTTTACTCCAGCGAACTAATGAAAAACTGTTTTTT. This sequence encodes CASSLLQRTNEKLFF.